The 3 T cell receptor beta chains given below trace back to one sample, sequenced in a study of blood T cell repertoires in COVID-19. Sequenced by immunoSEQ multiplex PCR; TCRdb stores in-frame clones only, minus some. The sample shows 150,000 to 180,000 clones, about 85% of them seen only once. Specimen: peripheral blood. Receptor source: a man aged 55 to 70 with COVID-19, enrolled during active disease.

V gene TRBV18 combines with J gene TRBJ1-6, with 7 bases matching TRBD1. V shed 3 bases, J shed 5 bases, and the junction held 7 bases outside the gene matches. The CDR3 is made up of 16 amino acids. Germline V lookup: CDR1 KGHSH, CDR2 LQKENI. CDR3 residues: CASSPPGQSNNSPLHF. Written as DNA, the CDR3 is TGTGCCAGCTCACCCCCGGGACAGAGTAATAATTCACCCCTCCACTTT.

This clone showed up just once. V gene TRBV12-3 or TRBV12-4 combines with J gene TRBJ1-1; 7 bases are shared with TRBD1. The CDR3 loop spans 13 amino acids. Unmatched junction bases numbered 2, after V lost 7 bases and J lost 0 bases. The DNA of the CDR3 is TGTGCCAGCAATACAGGGGTGAACACTGAAGCTTTCTTT. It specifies CASNTGVNTEAFF.

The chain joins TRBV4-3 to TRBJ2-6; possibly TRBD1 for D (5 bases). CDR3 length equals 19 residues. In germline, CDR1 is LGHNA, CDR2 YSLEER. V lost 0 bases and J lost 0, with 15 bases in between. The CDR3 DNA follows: TGCGCCAGCAGCCAAGATTCAGGGCGTGATTACTCTGGGGCCAACGTCCTGACTTTC. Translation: CASSQDSGRDYSGANVLTF.